These T cell receptor beta chains were read from a single sample in a study of shared clonotypes between healthy human individuals. Some clones are missing from TCRdb's copy, which holds only in-frame ones; the method was immunoSEQ multiplex PCR. Of approximately 2.3 million clones listed, just over 90% are singletons. What was sequenced was naive CD4+ T cells from PBMCs. These receptors all stem from a man younger than 35 in good health. Some clones in this sample may be carry-over from other donors' samples. The CDR3 runs from the conserved cysteine through the conserved F or W. Each record gives: CDR3 protein, CDR3 DNA, D gene, clone size, V gene, J gene. D genes are given only for firm matches. Only some rows state a clone size, as once, few, many or a class for expanded clones.

CDR3aa: CASSLRGYEQYF; CDR3nt: TGTGCCAGCAGTTTGAGGGGTTACGAGCAGTACTTC; d_gene: .; abundance: .; v_gene: TRBV28; j_gene: TRBJ2-7
CDR3aa: CASSRQREDNEQYF; CDR3nt: TGTGCCAGCAGTCGTCAGCGGGAGGATAACGAGCAGTACTTC; d_gene: TRBD2; abundance: .; v_gene: TRBV27; j_gene: TRBJ2-7
CDR3aa: CASSRGFTEAFF; CDR3nt: TGTGCCAGTAGTAGGGGGTTCACTGAAGCTTTCTTT; d_gene: .; abundance: .; v_gene: TRBV19; j_gene: TRBJ1-1
CDR3aa: CASSEAFYNQPQHF; CDR3nt: TGTGCCAGCAGTGAAGCGTTTTATAATCAGCCCCAGCATTTT; d_gene: .; abundance: .; v_gene: TRBV6-1; j_gene: TRBJ1-5
CDR3aa: CASRPQVGGRFDEQFF; CDR3nt: TGCGCCAGCAGGCCCCAGGTGGGGGGGCGATTTGATGAGCAGTTCTTC; d_gene: .; abundance: .; v_gene: TRBV5-1; j_gene: TRBJ2-1
CDR3aa: CASSVTSGTEQFF; CDR3nt: TGTGCCAGCAGCGTAACTAGCGGGACTGAGCAGTTCTTC; d_gene: TRBD2; abundance: .; v_gene: TRBV9; j_gene: TRBJ2-1
CDR3aa: CASLPGLAVSGSYNEQFF; CDR3nt: TGTGCCAGCCTCCCGGGACTAGCGGTTTCCGGCTCCTACAATGAGCAGTTCTTC; d_gene: TRBD2; abundance: .; v_gene: TRBV7-9; j_gene: TRBJ2-1
CDR3aa: CAISESGQQFKGAYHEQYF; CDR3nt: TGTGCCATCAGTGAGTCGGGACAGCAGTTTAAGGGGGCGTACCACGAGCAGTACTTC; d_gene: TRBD1; abundance: .; v_gene: TRBV10-3; j_gene: TRBJ2-7
CDR3aa: CSVEAQVNSEQYF; CDR3nt: TGCAGCGTTGAAGCACAGGTTAACTCCGAGCAGTACTTC; d_gene: .; abundance: .; v_gene: TRBV29-1; j_gene: TRBJ2-7
CDR3aa: CASSPRLIEPYEQYF; CDR3nt: TGTGCCAGCAGCCCCAGGCTCATCGAGCCCTACGAGCAGTACTTC; d_gene: .; abundance: .; v_gene: TRBV7-6; j_gene: TRBJ2-7
CDR3aa: CASSQGAVQGALNYGYTF; CDR3nt: TGCGCCAGCAGCCAAGGGGCGGTACAGGGGGCGTTGAACTATGGCTACACCTTC; d_gene: TRBD1; abundance: .; v_gene: TRBV4-1; j_gene: TRBJ1-2
CDR3aa: CASSSPGLATNEKLFF; CDR3nt: TGTGCCAGCAGTTCCCCGGGCCTTGCAACTAATGAAAAACTGTTTTTT; d_gene: .; abundance: .; v_gene: TRBV28; j_gene: TRBJ1-4
CDR3aa: CASSLTMGRDEQYF; CDR3nt: TGCGCCAGCAGCCTAACCATGGGCAGGGACGAGCAGTACTTC; d_gene: .; abundance: .; v_gene: TRBV4-3; j_gene: TRBJ2-7
CDR3aa: CASSRAGTSGSPGDTQYF; CDR3nt: TGCGCCAGCAGCCGGGCCGGGACTAGCGGGAGCCCTGGAGATACGCAGTATTTT; d_gene: TRBD2; abundance: .; v_gene: TRBV5-1; j_gene: TRBJ2-3
CDR3aa: CSVKGLAGLLYNEQFF; CDR3nt: TGCAGCGTTAAGGGACTAGCGGGGCTGCTATACAATGAGCAGTTCTTC; d_gene: TRBD2; abundance: .; v_gene: TRBV29-1; j_gene: TRBJ2-1
CDR3aa: CASSTRQGENTEAFF; CDR3nt: TGCGCCAGCAGCACTCGACAGGGGGAGAACACTGAAGCTTTCTTT; d_gene: TRBD1; abundance: .; v_gene: TRBV4-1; j_gene: TRBJ1-1
CDR3aa: CASKRGGIYTDTQYF; CDR3nt: TGTGCCAGTAAAAGGGGGGGGATCTACACAGATACGCAGTATTTT; d_gene: .; abundance: .; v_gene: TRBV6-6; j_gene: TRBJ2-3
CDR3aa: CASSTRTGADTQYF; CDR3nt: TGTGCCAGCAGCACGCGGACAGGAGCAGATACGCAGTATTTT; d_gene: TRBD1; abundance: .; v_gene: TRBV9; j_gene: TRBJ2-3
CDR3aa: CATSRGTFGSYEQYF; CDR3nt: TGTGCCACCAGCAGGGGGACATTCGGCTCCTACGAGCAGTACTTC; d_gene: .; abundance: .; v_gene: TRBV15; j_gene: TRBJ2-7
CDR3aa: CASGSYQPQHF; CDR3nt: TGTGCCAGCGGATCCTATCAGCCCCAGCATTTT; d_gene: .; abundance: .; v_gene: TRBV6-5; j_gene: TRBJ1-5
CDR3aa: CASSVGDGSLGYTF; CDR3nt: TGTGCCAGCAGCGTAGGGGACGGGTCTCTCGGCTACACCTTC; d_gene: .; abundance: .; v_gene: TRBV9; j_gene: TRBJ1-2
CDR3aa: CASSPGQGTYNEQFF; CDR3nt: TGTGCCAGCAGCCCCGGACAGGGCACCTACAATGAGCAGTTCTTC; d_gene: TRBD1; abundance: .; v_gene: TRBV11-3; j_gene: TRBJ2-1
CDR3aa: CASSPDTRNTEAFF; CDR3nt: TGTGCCAGCAGCCCCGACACACGGAACACTGAAGCTTTCTTT; d_gene: .; abundance: .; v_gene: TRBV7-9; j_gene: TRBJ1-1
CDR3aa: CASSLSRWAVHEQYF; CDR3nt: TGTGCCAGCAGCTTGTCGCGTTGGGCGGTACACGAGCAGTACTTC; d_gene: .; abundance: .; v_gene: TRBV5-6; j_gene: TRBJ2-7
CDR3aa: CASSLQGGTEAFF; CDR3nt: TGTGCCAGCAGTCTTCAGGGAGGCACTGAAGCTTTCTTT; d_gene: .; abundance: .; v_gene: TRBV6-6; j_gene: TRBJ1-1
CDR3aa: CASSLIGYNEQFF; CDR3nt: TGTGCCAGCAGCTTAATCGGCTACAATGAGCAGTTCTTC; d_gene: .; abundance: .; v_gene: TRBV7-3; j_gene: TRBJ2-1
CDR3aa: CATSRDVKGSEAFF; CDR3nt: TGTGCCACCAGCAGAGATGTAAAGGGTAGTGAAGCTTTCTTT; d_gene: .; abundance: .; v_gene: TRBV15; j_gene: TRBJ1-1
CDR3aa: CSVATSGSSSYNEQFF; CDR3nt: TGCAGCGTTGCTACTAGCGGGAGTAGCTCCTACAATGAGCAGTTCTTC; d_gene: TRBD2; abundance: .; v_gene: TRBV29-1; j_gene: TRBJ2-1
CDR3aa: CASSVLTRFNNEQFF; CDR3nt: TGTGCCAGCAGTGTGTTGACGCGGTTTAACAATGAGCAGTTCTTC; d_gene: .; abundance: .; v_gene: TRBV6-1; j_gene: TRBJ2-1
CDR3aa: CATADVYEQYF; CDR3nt: TGTGCCACAGCGGATGTGTACGAGCAGTACTTC; d_gene: .; abundance: .; v_gene: TRBV10-3; j_gene: TRBJ2-7
CDR3aa: CASSLRGDSYNEQFF; CDR3nt: TGTGCCAGCAGCTTAAGGGGCGACTCCTACAATGAGCAGTTCTTC; d_gene: .; abundance: .; v_gene: TRBV11-2; j_gene: TRBJ2-1
CDR3aa: CASSPAGNYGYTF; CDR3nt: TGTGCCAGCAGCCCGGCGGGTAACTATGGCTACACCTTC; d_gene: .; abundance: .; v_gene: TRBV5-6; j_gene: TRBJ1-2
CDR3aa: CASSLRDREDEKLFF; CDR3nt: TGCGCCAGCAGCCTCAGAGACAGGGAGGATGAAAAACTGTTTTTT; d_gene: TRBD1; abundance: .; v_gene: TRBV4-3; j_gene: TRBJ1-4
CDR3aa: CASSPSGGRGTEAFF; CDR3nt: TGTGCCAGCAGCCCCAGCGGGGGGCGAGGCACTGAAGCTTTCTTT; d_gene: .; abundance: once; v_gene: TRBV9; j_gene: TRBJ1-1
CDR3aa: CASSLRGQGNEKLFF; CDR3nt: TGTGCCAGCAGCCTTAGGGGACAGGGTAATGAAAAACTGTTTTTT; d_gene: TRBD1; abundance: .; v_gene: TRBV7-9; j_gene: TRBJ1-4
CDR3aa: CASSGIITDTQYF; CDR3nt: TGCGCCAGCAGTGGGATAATCACAGATACGCAGTATTTT; d_gene: .; abundance: .; v_gene: TRBV10-1; j_gene: TRBJ2-3
CDR3aa: CASSYRGREGGYTF; CDR3nt: TGTGCCAGCAGTTACCGGGGTAGGGAGGGCGGCTACACCTTC; d_gene: .; abundance: .; v_gene: TRBV6-5; j_gene: TRBJ1-2
CDR3aa: CASSLLAGGPETQYF; CDR3nt: TGTGCCAGCAGCCTTCTAGCGGGAGGTCCAGAGACCCAGTACTTC; d_gene: TRBD2; abundance: .; v_gene: TRBV9; j_gene: TRBJ2-5
CDR3aa: CASRPGQGHYEQYF; CDR3nt: TGTGCCAGCAGGCCGGGACAGGGGCACTACGAGCAGTACTTC; d_gene: TRBD1; abundance: .; v_gene: TRBV27; j_gene: TRBJ2-7
CDR3aa: CASSPSGSNSYEQYF; CDR3nt: TGTGCCAGCAGCCCCTCCGGGTCAAATTCCTACGAGCAGTACTTC; d_gene: .; abundance: .; v_gene: TRBV4-2; j_gene: TRBJ2-7
CDR3aa: CASSPSQSLMNTEAFF; CDR3nt: TGTGCCAGCTCACCGTCCCAGAGTCTGATGAACACTGAAGCTTTCTTT; d_gene: .; abundance: .; v_gene: TRBV18; j_gene: TRBJ1-1
CDR3aa: CASSQVYGRELDSYEQYF; CDR3nt: TGTGCCAGCAGCCAAGTTTATGGGCGGGAGCTAGATTCGTACGAGCAGTACTTC; d_gene: TRBD2; abundance: .; v_gene: TRBV7-2; j_gene: TRBJ2-7
CDR3aa: CASRRILGNPNNEQFF; CDR3nt: TGTGCCAGTAGGCGCATCCTCGGGAACCCGAACAATGAGCAGTTCTTC; d_gene: .; abundance: .; v_gene: TRBV19; j_gene: TRBJ2-1
CDR3aa: CASSPQGRVQETQYF; CDR3nt: TGTGCCAGCAGCCCCCAGGGGCGGGTCCAAGAGACCCAGTACTTC; d_gene: .; abundance: .; v_gene: TRBV2; j_gene: TRBJ2-5
CDR3aa: CASSLQGVVQGAAATNEKLFF; CDR3nt: TGTGCCAGCAGTTTACAAGGGGTCGTCCAGGGGGCCGCCGCAACTAATGAAAAACTGTTTTTT; d_gene: TRBD1; abundance: .; v_gene: TRBV28; j_gene: TRBJ1-4
CDR3aa: CASSLGTDTQYF; CDR3nt: TGTGCCAGCAGCTTAGGCACAGATACGCAGTATTTT; d_gene: .; abundance: .; v_gene: TRBV11-2; j_gene: TRBJ2-3
CDR3aa: CSVESPGQFF; CDR3nt: TGCAGCGTGGAGAGCCCCGGGCAGTTCTTC; d_gene: .; abundance: .; v_gene: TRBV29-1; j_gene: TRBJ2-1
CDR3aa: CASSEATAQETQYF; CDR3nt: TGTGCCAGCAGTGAAGCTACAGCCCAAGAGACCCAGTACTTC; d_gene: .; abundance: .; v_gene: TRBV6-1; j_gene: TRBJ2-5
CDR3aa: CASSFRTLAADGYTF; CDR3nt: TGTGCCAGCAGTTTCCGGACTTTAGCGGCGGATGGCTACACCTTC; d_gene: .; abundance: few; v_gene: TRBV28; j_gene: TRBJ1-2
CDR3aa: CASSLEGQGYQPQHF; CDR3nt: TGCGCCAGCAGCTTGGAGGGACAGGGTTATCAGCCCCAGCATTTT; d_gene: TRBD1; abundance: .; v_gene: TRBV5-1; j_gene: TRBJ1-5